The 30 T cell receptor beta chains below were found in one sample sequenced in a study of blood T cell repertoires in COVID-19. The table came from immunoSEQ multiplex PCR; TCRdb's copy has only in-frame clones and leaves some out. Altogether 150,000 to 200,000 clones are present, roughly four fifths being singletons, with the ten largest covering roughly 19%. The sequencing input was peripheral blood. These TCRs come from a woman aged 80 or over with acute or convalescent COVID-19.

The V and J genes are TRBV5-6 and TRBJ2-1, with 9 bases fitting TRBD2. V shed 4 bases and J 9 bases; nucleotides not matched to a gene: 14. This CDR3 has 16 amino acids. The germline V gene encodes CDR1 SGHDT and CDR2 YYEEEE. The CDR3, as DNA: TGTGCCAGCAGCACGACAGGGCGCGAGCGGGAGGCTGAGCAGTTCTTC. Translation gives CASSTTGREREAEQFF.

DNA of the CDR3: TGTGCCAGCAGCCCCCCCGGGTTTTACAATGAGCAGTTCTTC. Translation gives CASSPPGFYNEQFF. This chain links TRBV7-9 with TRBJ2-1; D gene uncertain. The length of the CDR3 is 14 residues. Trimming removed 5 bases at V and 4 bases at J, with 12 bases between. Germline-derived CDR1 and CDR2 are SEHNR and FQNEAQ (reference sequence).

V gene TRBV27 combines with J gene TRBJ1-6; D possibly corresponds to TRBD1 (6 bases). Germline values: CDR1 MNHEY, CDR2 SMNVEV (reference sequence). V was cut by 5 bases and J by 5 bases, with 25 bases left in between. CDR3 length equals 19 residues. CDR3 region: CASSAERGAAPGDNSPLHF. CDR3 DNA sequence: TGTGCCAGCAGTGCAGAACGGGGGGCCGCACCGGGGGATAATTCACCCCTCCACTTT.

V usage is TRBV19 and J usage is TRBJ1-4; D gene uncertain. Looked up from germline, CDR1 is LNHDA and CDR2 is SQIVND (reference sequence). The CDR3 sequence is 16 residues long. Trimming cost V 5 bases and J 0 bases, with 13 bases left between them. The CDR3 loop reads CASSSAGFATNEKLFF. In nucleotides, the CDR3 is TGTGCCAGTAGTTCGGCAGGTTTTGCAACTAATGAAAAACTGTTTTTT.

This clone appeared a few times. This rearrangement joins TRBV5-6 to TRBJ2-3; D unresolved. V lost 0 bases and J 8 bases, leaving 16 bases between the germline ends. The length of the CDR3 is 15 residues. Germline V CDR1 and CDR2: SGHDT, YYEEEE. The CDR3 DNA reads TGTGCCAGCAGCTTGGCCCCTGGCAATGGTGTTACGCAGTATTTT. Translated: CASSLAPGNGVTQYF.

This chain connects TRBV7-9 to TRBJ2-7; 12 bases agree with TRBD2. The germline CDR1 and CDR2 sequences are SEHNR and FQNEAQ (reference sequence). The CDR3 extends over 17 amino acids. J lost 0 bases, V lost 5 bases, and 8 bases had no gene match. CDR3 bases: TGTGCCAGCAGCGGACCGACTAGCGGGGGAAGCTCCTACGAGCAGTACTTC. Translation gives CASSGPTSGGSSYEQYF.

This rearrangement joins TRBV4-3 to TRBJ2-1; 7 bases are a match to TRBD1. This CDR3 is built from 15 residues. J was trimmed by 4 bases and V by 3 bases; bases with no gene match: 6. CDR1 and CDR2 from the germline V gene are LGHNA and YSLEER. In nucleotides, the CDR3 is TGCGCCAGCAGCCAGGGGGACAGCCAGTACAATGAGCAGTTCTTC. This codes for CASSQGDSQYNEQFF.

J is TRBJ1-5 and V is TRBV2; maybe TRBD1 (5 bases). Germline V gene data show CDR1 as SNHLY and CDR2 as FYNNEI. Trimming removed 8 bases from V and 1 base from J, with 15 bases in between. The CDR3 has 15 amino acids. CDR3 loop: CASGRGGASNQPQHF. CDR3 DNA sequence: TGTGCCAGCGGACGGGGAGGGGCGAGCAATCAGCCCCAGCATTTT.

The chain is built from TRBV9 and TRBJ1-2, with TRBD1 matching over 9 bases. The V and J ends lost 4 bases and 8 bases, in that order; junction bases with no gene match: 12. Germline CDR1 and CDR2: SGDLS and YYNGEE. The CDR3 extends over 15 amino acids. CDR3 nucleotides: TGTGCCAGCAGCCCCGGGACAGGGTATTCGAAGGGCTACACCTTC. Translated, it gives CASSPGTGYSKGYTF.

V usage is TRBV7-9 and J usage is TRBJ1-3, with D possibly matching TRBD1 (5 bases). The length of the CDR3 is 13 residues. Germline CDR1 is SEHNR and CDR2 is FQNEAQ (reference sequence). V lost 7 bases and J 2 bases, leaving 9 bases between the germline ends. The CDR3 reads CASILGAGNTIYF. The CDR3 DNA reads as TGTGCCAGCATCCTAGGGGCTGGAAACACCATATATTTT.

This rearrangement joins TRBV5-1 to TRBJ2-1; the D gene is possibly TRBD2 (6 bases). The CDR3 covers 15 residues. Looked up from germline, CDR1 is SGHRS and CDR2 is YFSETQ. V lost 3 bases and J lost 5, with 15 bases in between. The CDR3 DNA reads TGCGCCAGCAGCTCCAGATCGGGAGTGGACAATGAGCAGTTCTTC. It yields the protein CASSSRSGVDNEQFF.

The DNA for the CDR3 is TGTGCCAGCAGCCAGACTTCCAACACTGAAGCTTTCTTT. This sequence encodes CASSQTSNTEAFF. The chain recombines TRBV3-1 (or the pseudogene TRBV3-2) with TRBJ1-1; D call uncertain. V was pared by 3 bases and J by 2 bases, with 7 bases between. In germline, CDR1 is LGHDT, CDR2 YNNKEL (reference sequence). The CDR3 loop spans 13 amino acids.

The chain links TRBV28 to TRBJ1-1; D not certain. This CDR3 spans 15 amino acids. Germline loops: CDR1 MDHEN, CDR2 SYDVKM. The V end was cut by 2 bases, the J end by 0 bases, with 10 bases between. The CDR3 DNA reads TGTGCCAGCAGTTTAGTGGTTTCTATGAACACTGAAGCTTTCTTT. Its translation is CASSLVVSMNTEAFF. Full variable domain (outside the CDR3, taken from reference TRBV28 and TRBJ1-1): DVKVTQSSRYLVKRTGEKVFLECVQDMDHENMFWYRQDPGLGLRLIYFSYDVKMKEKGDIPEGYSVSREKKERFSLILESASTNQTSMYLCASSLVVSMNTEAFFGQGTRLTVV.

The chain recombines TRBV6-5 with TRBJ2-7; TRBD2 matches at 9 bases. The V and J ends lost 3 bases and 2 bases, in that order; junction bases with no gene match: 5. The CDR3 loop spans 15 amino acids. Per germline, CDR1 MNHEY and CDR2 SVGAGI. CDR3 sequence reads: CASSYIAGETYEQYF. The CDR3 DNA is TGTGCCAGCAGTTATATAGCGGGAGAGACCTACGAGCAGTACTTC.

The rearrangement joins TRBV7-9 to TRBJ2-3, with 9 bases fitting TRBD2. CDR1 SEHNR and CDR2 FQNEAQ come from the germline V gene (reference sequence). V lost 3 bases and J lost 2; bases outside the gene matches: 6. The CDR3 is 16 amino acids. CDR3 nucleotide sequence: TGTGCCAGCAGCTTTCAGTTAGCGGGGGCCACAGATACGCAGTATTTT. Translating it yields CASSFQLAGATDTQYF.

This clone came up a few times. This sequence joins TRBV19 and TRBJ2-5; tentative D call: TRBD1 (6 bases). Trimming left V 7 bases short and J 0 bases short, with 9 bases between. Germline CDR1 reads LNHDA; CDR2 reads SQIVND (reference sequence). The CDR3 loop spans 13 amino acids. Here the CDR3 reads CASMGAYQETQYF. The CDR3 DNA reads TGTGCCAGTATGGGGGCATACCAAGAGACCCAGTACTTC.

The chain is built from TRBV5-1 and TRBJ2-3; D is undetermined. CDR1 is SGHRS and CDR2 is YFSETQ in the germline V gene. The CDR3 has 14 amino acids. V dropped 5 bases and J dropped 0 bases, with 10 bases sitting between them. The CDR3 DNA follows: TGCGCCAGCAGTGTTGCGGCTAGCACAGATACGCAGTATTTT. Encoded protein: CASSVAASTDTQYF.

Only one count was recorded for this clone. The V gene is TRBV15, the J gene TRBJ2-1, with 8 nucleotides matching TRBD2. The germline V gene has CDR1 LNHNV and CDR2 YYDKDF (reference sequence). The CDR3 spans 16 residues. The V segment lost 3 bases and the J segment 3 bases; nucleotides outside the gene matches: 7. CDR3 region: CATSRSLAGGYNEQFF. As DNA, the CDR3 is TGTGCCACCAGCAGGTCTCTGGCGGGAGGCTACAATGAGCAGTTCTTC.

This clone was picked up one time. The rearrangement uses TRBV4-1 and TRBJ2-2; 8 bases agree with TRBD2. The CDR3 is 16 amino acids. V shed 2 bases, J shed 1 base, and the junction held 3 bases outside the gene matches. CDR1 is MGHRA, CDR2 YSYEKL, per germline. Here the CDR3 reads CASSQFSGENTGELFF. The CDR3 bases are TGCGCCAGCAGCCAATTTAGCGGGGAGAACACCGGGGAGCTGTTTTTT.

The CDR3 region is CASKTGGNYGYTF. DNA of the CDR3: TGTGCCAGCAAGACCGGGGGGAACTATGGCTACACCTTC. V is TRBV28 and J is TRBJ1-2; possible D gene TRBD1, 5 bases. Germline loops: CDR1 MDHEN, CDR2 SYDVKM. The V gene lost 7 bases and the J gene lost 2 bases, with 11 bases spanning the gap. The CDR3 is 13 residues long.

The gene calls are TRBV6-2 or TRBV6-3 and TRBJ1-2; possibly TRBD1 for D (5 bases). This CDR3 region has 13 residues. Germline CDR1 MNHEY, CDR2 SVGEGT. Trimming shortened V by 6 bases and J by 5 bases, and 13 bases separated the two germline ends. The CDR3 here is CASSRAEGYGYTF. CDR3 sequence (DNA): TGTGCCAGCAGCCGGGCGGAGGGGTATGGCTACACCTTC.

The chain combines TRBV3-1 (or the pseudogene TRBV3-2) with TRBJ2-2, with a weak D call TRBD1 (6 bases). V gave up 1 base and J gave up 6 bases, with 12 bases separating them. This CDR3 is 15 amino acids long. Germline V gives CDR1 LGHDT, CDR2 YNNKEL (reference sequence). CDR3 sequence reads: CASSQGGGWAGELFF. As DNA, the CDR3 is TGTGCCAGCAGCCAAGGAGGGGGTTGGGCCGGGGAGCTGTTTTTT.

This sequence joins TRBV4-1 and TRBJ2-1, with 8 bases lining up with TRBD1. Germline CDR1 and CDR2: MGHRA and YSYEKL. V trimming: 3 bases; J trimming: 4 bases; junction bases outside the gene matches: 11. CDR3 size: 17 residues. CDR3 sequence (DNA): TGCGCCAGCAGCCAGCCCCCTTTGACAGGGGCGTACAATGAGCAGTTCTTC. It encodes CASSQPPLTGAYNEQFF.

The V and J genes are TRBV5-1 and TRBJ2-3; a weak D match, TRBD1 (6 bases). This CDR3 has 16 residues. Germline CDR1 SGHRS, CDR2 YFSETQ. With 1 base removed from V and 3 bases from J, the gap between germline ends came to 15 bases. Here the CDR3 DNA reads TGCGCCAGCAGCTTGAGCCTCAGGGGACCGACAGATACGCAGTATTTT. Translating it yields CASSLSLRGPTDTQYF.

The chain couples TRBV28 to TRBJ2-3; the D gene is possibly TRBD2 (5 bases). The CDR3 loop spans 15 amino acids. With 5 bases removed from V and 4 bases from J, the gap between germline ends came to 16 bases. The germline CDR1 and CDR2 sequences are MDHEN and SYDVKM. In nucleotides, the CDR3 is TGTGCCAGCAGTGAGGACTTTAAAAGAGCAGATACGCAGTATTTT. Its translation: CASSEDFKRADTQYF.

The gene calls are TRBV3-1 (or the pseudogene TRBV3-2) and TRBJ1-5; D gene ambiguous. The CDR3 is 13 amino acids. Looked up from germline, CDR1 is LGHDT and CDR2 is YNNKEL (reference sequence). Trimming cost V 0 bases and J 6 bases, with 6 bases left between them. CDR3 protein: CASSQDRGQPQHF. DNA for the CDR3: TGTGCCAGCAGCCAAGATCGGGGTCAGCCCCAGCATTTT.

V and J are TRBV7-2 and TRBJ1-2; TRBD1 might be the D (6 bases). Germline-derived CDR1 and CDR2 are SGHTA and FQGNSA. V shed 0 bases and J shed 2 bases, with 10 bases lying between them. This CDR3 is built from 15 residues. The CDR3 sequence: CASSLAGQTNYGYTF. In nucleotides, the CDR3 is TGTGCCAGCAGCTTAGCTGGACAGACGAACTATGGCTACACCTTC.

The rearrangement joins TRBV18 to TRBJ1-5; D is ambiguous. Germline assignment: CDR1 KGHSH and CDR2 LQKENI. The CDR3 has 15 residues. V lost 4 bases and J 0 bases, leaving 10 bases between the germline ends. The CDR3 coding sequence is TGTGCCAGCTCACTTACAGAGGGTAGCAATCAGCCCCAGCATTTT. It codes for CASSLTEGSNQPQHF.

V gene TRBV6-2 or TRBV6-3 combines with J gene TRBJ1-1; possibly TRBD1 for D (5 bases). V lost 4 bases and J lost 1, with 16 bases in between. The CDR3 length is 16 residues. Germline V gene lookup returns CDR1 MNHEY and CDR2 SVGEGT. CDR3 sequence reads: CASSFNLGLRNTEAFF. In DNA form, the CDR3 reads TGTGCCAGCAGTTTTAATTTGGGGCTGCGGAACACTGAAGCTTTCTTT.

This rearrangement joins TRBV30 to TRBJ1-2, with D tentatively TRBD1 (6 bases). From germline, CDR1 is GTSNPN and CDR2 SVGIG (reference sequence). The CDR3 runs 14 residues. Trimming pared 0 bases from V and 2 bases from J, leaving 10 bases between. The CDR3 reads CAWSVRQGNYGYTF. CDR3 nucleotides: TGTGCCTGGAGTGTACGGCAGGGGAACTATGGCTACACCTTC.